This T cell receptor beta chain was sequenced in a study of shared clonotypes between healthy human individuals. Study-level findings and limits: Naive CD4 clonotypes overlapped across several donors at roughly 5.1%.

This CDR3 comprises 16 residues. Per the germline V gene, CDR1 is SGHTA and CDR2 is FQGNSA. V was cut by 5 bases and J by 0 bases, with 11 bases left in between. Assay execution proceeded at the deep level. Generated by immunoSEQ multiplex PCR, the TCRdb table keeps only in-frame clones and is missing some. This table holds over a million clones, about 80% found once. Points on this clone: Its specificity is not known.

The clonotype originates from a man between 18 and 29 years old in good health. Some clones in this sample may be carry-over from other donors' samples. This chain joins TRBV7-2 and TRBJ2-6; unclear D gene. Sequenced input: memory CD4+ T cells from PBMCs. Subset denoted: CD45RA-negative fraction. The CDR3, as DNA: TGTGCCAGCAGCCAGATGGGCGGCTCTGGGGCCAACGTCCTGACTTTC. Residues: CASSQMGGSGANVLTF.